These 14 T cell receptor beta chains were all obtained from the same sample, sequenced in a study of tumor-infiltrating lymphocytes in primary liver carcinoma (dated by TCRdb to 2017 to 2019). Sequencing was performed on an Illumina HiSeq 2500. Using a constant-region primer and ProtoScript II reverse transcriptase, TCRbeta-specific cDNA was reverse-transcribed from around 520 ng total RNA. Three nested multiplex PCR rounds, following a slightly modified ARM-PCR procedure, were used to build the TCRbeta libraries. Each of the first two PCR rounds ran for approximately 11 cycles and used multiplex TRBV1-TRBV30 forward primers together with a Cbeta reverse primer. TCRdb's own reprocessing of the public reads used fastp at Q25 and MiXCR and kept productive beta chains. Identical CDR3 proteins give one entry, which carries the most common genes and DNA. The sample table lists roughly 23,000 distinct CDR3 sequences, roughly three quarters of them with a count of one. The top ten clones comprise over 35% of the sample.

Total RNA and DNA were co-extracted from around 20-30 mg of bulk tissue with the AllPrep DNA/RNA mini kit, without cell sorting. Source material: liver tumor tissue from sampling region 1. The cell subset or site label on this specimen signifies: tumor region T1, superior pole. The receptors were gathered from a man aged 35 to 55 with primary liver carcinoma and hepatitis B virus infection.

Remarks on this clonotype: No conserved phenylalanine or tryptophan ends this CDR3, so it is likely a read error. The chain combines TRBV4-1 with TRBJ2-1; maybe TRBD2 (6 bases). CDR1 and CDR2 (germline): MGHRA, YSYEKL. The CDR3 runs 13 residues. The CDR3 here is CVSRAGTYNEQFI. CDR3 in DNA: TGTGTCAGCAGGGCCGGGACTTACAATGAGCAGTTCATC.

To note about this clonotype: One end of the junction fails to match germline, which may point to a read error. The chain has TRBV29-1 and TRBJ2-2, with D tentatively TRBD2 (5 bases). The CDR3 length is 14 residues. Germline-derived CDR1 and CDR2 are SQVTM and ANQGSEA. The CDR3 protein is CIVARIANTGDLFF. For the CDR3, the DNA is TGCATCGTTGCCCGGATAGCGAACACCGGGGATCTGTTTTTT.

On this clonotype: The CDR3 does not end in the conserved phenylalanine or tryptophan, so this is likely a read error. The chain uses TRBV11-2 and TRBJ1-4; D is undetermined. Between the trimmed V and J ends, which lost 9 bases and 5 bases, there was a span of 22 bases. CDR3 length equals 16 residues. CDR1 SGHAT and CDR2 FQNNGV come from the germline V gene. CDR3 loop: CASNNTPGGTNEKLFS. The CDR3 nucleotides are TGTGCCAGTAACAACACTCCAGGAGGAACAAATGAAAAACTGTTTTCT.

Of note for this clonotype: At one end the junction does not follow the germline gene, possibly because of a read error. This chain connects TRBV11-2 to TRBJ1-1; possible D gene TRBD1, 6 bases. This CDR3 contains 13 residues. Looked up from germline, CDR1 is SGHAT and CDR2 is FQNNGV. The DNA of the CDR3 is TGTGCCCGCAGTTCAGTGCCAGGGGCTGAAGCTTTCTTT. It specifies CARSSVPGAEAFF.

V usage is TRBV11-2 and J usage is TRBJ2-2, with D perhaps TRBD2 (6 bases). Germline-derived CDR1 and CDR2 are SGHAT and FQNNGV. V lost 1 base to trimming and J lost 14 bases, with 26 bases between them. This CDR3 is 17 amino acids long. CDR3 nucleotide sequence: TGTGCCAGCAGCTTAGTATTAGGAGGGGCTAACACCGTGGAACTGTTTTTT. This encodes CASSLVLGGANTVELFF.

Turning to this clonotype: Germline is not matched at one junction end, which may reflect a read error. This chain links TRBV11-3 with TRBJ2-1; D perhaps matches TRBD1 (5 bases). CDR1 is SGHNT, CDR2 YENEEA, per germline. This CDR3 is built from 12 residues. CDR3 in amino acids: CVSCQTDSKQFF. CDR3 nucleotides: TGTGTCAGCTGCCAAACAGACAGTAAGCAGTTCTTC.

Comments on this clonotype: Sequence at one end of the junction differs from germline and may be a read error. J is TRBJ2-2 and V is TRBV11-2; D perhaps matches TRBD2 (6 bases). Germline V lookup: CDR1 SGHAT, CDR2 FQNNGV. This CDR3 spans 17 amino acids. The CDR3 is CVSSLALGGAKTGELFF. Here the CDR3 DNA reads TGTGTTAGCAGTTTAGCATTAGGAGGGGCGAAGACCGGGGAGCTGTTTTTT.

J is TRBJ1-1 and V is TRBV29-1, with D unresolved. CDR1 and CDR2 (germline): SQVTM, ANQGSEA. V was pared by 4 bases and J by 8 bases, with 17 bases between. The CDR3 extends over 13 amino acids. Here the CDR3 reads CSVVPGTVTEAFF. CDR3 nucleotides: TGCAGCGTTGTACCGGGAACGGTAACGGAAGCTTTCTTT. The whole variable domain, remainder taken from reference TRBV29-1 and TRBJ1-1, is SAVISQKPSRDICQRGTSLTIQCQVDSQVTMMFWYRQQPGQSLTLIATANQGSEATYESGFVIDKFPISRPNLTFSTLTVSNMSPEDSSIYLCSVVPGTVTEAFFGQGTRLTVV.

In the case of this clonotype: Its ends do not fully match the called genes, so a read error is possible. The CDR3 region is CVSSLWPSGTNVLTF. Written as DNA, the CDR3 is TGTGTCAGCAGTCTTTGGCCCTCTGGGACCAACGTCCTGACTTTC. J is TRBJ2-6 and V is TRBV12-3 or TRBV12-4, with unresolved D. This CDR3 spans 15 amino acids.

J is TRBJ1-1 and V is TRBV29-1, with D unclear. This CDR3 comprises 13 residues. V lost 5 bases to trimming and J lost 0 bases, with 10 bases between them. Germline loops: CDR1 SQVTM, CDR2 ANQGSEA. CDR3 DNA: TGCAGCGTTTATCACAGTCTGAACACTGAAGCTTTCTTT. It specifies CSVYHSLNTEAFF.

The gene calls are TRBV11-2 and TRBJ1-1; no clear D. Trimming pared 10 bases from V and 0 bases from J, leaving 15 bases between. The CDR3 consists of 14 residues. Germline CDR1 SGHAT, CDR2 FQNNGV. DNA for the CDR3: TGTGCCAACATTGGTGGCATGGTGAACACTGAAGCTTTCTTT. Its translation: CANIGGMVNTEAFF.

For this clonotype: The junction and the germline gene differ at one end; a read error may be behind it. This CDR3 reads CARSLGANYDYTF. Here the CDR3 DNA reads TGTGCCAGGAGCTTAGGAGCCAACTATGACTACACCTTC. This sequence joins TRBV11-2 and TRBJ1-2, with D hard to call. Germline values: CDR1 SGHAT, CDR2 FQNNGV. The CDR3 runs to 13 residues.

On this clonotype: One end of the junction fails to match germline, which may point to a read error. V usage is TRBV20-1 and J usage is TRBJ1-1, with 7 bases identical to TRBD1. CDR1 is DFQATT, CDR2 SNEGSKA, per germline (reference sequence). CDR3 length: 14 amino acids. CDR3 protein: CNARGRTGNTEAFF. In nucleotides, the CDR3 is TGCAATGCTAGAGGCCGGACAGGGAACACTGAAGCTTTCTTT.

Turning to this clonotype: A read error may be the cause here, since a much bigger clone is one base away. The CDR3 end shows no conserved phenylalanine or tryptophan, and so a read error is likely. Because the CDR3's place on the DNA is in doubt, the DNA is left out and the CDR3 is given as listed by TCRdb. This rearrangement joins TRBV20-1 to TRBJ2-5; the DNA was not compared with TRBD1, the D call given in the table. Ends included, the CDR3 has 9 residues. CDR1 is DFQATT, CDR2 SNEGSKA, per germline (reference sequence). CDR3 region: CNARTHREI.